This T cell receptor (beta chain) was identified in a study of T-cell reconstitution after alpha-beta-depleted transplantation in children. The CDR3 loop spans 16 amino acids. Trimming at V came to 2 bases and at J to 6 bases, leaving 8 bases not matched to a gene. Germline V gene data show CDR1 as SGHRS and CDR2 as YFSETQ. This clonotype occurred a few times. Researchers prepared the TCRbeta library using unique molecular identifiers, the study reports. TCRdb used MiXCR to reprocess the PCR reads, holding one entry per CDR3 protein. The table records 700,000 to 950,000 distinct CDR3 sequences, less than 20% of them present only once.

This TCR was recovered from a male patient under 18 who had a stem cell transplant for acute lymphoblastic leukemia, so the T cells may come from the graft donor. The chain uses TRBV5-1 and TRBJ2-7; 13 bases fit TRBD2. The specimen was PBMCs, mostly from graft donor cells, collected 360 days after TCRalphabeta/CD19-depleted stem cell transplant. CDR3 DNA sequence: TGCGCCAGCAGCTTACTAGCGGGAGGGCCGATTATCGAGCAGTACTTC. Its translation is CASSLLAGGPIIEQYF. Drawing the rest from reference TRBV5-1 and TRBJ2-7, the complete variable domain is KAGVTQTPRYLIKTRGQQVTLSCSPISGHRSVSWYQQTPGQGLQFLFEYFSETQRNKGNFPGRFSGRQFSNSRSEMNVSTLELGDSALYLCASSLLAGGPIIEQYFGPGTRLTVT.